One T cell receptor (beta chain) is described in this entry. This sample is drawn from a study of cytomegalovirus exposure and HLA in healthy donors. The CDR3 spans 15 residues. V dropped 0 bases and J dropped 6 bases, with 13 bases sitting between them. Germline V lookup: CDR1 LGHNA, CDR2 YSLEER. Primers included in the PCR were 60 Vbeta and 13 Jbeta primers. Clones were read by immunoSEQ multiplex PCR, and TCRdb kept only the in-frame ones, dropping some. The sample records about 120,000 clones, around 75% being singletons. The V call is TRBV4-3, the J call TRBJ2-3, with D uncertain. This clonotype was obtained from a woman between 35 and 50 years old in good health and CMV-seropositive. The material sequenced was PBMCs. CDR3 nucleotide sequence: TGCGCCAGCAGCCAAGAAAGTGCAGAGGCGGATACGCAGTATTTT. Its protein product is CASSQESAEADTQYF.